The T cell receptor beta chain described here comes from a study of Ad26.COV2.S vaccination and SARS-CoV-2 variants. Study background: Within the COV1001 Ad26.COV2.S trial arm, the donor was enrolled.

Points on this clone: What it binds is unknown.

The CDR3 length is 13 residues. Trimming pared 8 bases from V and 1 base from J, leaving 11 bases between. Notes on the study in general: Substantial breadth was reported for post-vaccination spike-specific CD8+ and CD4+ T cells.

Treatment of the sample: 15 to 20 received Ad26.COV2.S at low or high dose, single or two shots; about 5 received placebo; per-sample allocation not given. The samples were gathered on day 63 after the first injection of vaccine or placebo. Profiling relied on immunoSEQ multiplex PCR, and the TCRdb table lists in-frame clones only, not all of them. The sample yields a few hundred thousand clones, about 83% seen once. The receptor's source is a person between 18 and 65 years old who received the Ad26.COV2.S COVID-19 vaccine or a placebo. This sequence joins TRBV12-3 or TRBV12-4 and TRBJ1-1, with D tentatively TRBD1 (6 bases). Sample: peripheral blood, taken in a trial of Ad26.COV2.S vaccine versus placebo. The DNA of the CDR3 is TGTGCCAGCGGACAAGGGGGGAACACTGAAGCTTTCTTT. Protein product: CASGQGGNTEAFF.